Listed below are T cell receptor beta chains from one sample, sequenced in a study of blood T cell repertoires in COVID-19. Sequencing was performed with immunoSEQ multiplex PCR; in TCRdb, only in-frame clones are kept and a portion is missing. The data hold about 150,000 clones, with 75% to 90% observed a single time. Sequencing input: peripheral blood. These receptors came from a man in his fifties or sixties who had recovered from COVID-19. Both conserved end residues are part of each CDR3. Fields, in order: D gene, clone size, V gene, J gene, CDR3 protein, CDR3 DNA. D genes are given only for firm matches. Clone sizes are given selectively: once, few, many, or a class where the clone is expanded.

D: TRBD1
size: NA
V: TRBV7-2
J: TRBJ1-1
CDR3: CASSLTGGRQAFF
DNA: TGTGCCAGCAGCTTAACAGGGGGAAGGCAAGCTTTCTTT

D: NA
size: NA
V: TRBV27
J: TRBJ1-1
CDR3: CASSLETGTEAFF
DNA: TGTGCCAGCAGTTTAGAGACGGGCACTGAAGCTTTCTTT

D: NA
size: once
V: TRBV2
J: TRBJ1-1
CDR3: CASSVSKNTEAFF
DNA: TGTGCCAGCAGTGTTAGTAAGAACACTGAAGCTTTCTTT

D: TRBD2
size: NA
V: TRBV27
J: TRBJ2-1
CDR3: CASSRASGGVSSYNEQFF
DNA: TGTGCCAGCAGTAGGGCTAGCGGGGGGGTCAGCTCCTACAATGAGCAGTTCTTC

D: TRBD1
size: NA
V: TRBV6-2/TRBV6-3
J: TRBJ2-2
CDR3: CASSTQGAGTGELFF
DNA: TGTGCCAGCAGCACACAGGGGGCCGGCACCGGGGAGCTGTTTTTT

D: TRBD2
size: once
V: TRBV18
J: TRBJ2-3
CDR3: CASSRGLAGADTQYF
DNA: TGTGCCAGCTCACGGGGACTAGCGGGGGCAGATACGCAGTATTTT

D: NA
size: NA
V: TRBV4-3
J: TRBJ1-2
CDR3: CASSQDQRLGLLLGYTF
DNA: TGCGCCAGCAGCCAAGATCAACGGCTTGGGCTCCTACTTGGCTACACCTTC

D: NA
size: NA
V: TRBV6-5
J: TRBJ1-4
CDR3: CASSTGMDEKLFF
DNA: TGTGCCAGCAGTACCGGGATGGATGAAAAACTGTTTTTT

D: TRBD1
size: NA
V: TRBV19
J: TRBJ1-2
CDR3: CASSIFATGVYGYTF
DNA: TGTGCCAGTAGTATTTTCGCGACAGGGGTCTATGGCTACACCTTC

D: NA
size: NA
V: TRBV7-8
J: TRBJ2-7
CDR3: CASSSLGFGAYEQYF
DNA: TGTGCCAGCAGCTCACTCGGGTTTGGCGCCTACGAGCAGTACTTC

D: TRBD1
size: NA
V: TRBV11-3
J: TRBJ1-2
CDR3: CASSVTGGTNYGYTF
DNA: TGTGCCAGCAGCGTGACAGGGGGGACTAACTATGGCTACACCTTC

D: NA
size: NA
V: TRBV5-1
J: TRBJ2-4
CDR3: CASSPPAPAAAAKNIQYF
DNA: TGCGCCAGCAGCCCCCCGGCCCCCGCGGCGGCAGCCAAAAACATTCAGTACTTC

D: TRBD1
size: NA
V: TRBV12-3/TRBV12-4
J: TRBJ1-1
CDR3: CASRPRGRIEAFF
DNA: TGTGCCAGCAGACCCAGGGGGCGGATTGAAGCTTTCTTT

D: TRBD1
size: NA
V: TRBV29-1
J: TRBJ1-2
CDR3: CSVGSDRASGYTF
DNA: TGCAGCGTTGGATCCGACAGGGCCTCTGGCTACACCTTC

D: NA
size: NA
V: TRBV15
J: TRBJ2-1
CDR3: CATSRDEQDSSSYNEQFF
DNA: TGTGCCACCAGCAGAGATGAGCAGGACTCGAGCTCCTACAATGAGCAGTTCTTC

D: NA
size: NA
V: TRBV12-3/TRBV12-4
J: TRBJ2-1
CDR3: CASWSGASEQFF
DNA: TGTGCCAGCTGGTCTGGGGCGTCTGAGCAGTTCTTC

D: NA
size: once
V: TRBV30
J: TRBJ1-2
CDR3: CAWSEQIANYGYTF
DNA: TGTGCCTGGAGTGAACAGATTGCTAACTATGGCTACACCTTC

D: NA
size: NA
V: TRBV5-1
J: TRBJ2-1
CDR3: CASSPSRGDNEQFF
DNA: TGCGCCAGCAGCCCCAGTCGAGGAGACAATGAGCAGTTCTTC

D: NA
size: NA
V: TRBV19
J: TRBJ1-1
CDR3: CASSLNRDLNTEAFF
DNA: TGTGCCAGTAGTCTCAACAGGGATCTGAACACTGAAGCTTTCTTT

D: TRBD1
size: NA
V: TRBV6-5
J: TRBJ2-7
CDR3: CASRLDRANSEQYF
DNA: TGTGCCAGCAGGTTGGACAGGGCCAACTCCGAGCAGTACTTC

D: TRBD1
size: NA
V: TRBV5-8
J: TRBJ2-4
CDR3: CASSIGQGRDIQYF
DNA: TGTGCCAGCAGCATAGGACAGGGCAGGGACATTCAGTACTTC

D: NA
size: once
V: TRBV29-1
J: TRBJ2-5
CDR3: CSVGDTGILETQYF
DNA: TGCAGCGTGGGGGACACAGGGATCCTCGAGACCCAGTACTTC

D: NA
size: once
V: TRBV12-3/TRBV12-4
J: TRBJ2-7
CDR3: CASSLLGGEQYF
DNA: TGTGCCAGCAGTTTGTTGGGGGGAGAGCAGTACTTC

D: NA
size: NA
V: TRBV6-5
J: TRBJ2-1
CDR3: CASSYTMNEQFF
DNA: TGTGCCAGCAGCTACACAATGAATGAGCAGTTCTTC

D: TRBD2
size: NA
V: TRBV27
J: TRBJ2-7
CDR3: CASSLGEGRSFPYEQYF
DNA: TGTGCCAGCAGCTTGGGGGAGGGGCGAAGCTTTCCCTACGAGCAGTACTTC

D: NA
size: NA
V: TRBV5-4
J: TRBJ1-2
CDR3: CASSFPGGQASAYGYTF
DNA: TGTGCCAGCAGCTTTCCCGGAGGGCAGGCATCGGCCTATGGCTACACCTTC

D: TRBD1
size: NA
V: TRBV5-4
J: TRBJ1-2
CDR3: CASKPGQDEGYTF
DNA: TGTGCCAGCAAACCGGGACAGGACGAGGGCTACACCTTC

D: NA
size: few
V: TRBV5-1
J: TRBJ1-1
CDR3: CASSVIQYTEAFF
DNA: TGCGCCAGCAGCGTTATACAGTACACTGAAGCTTTCTTT

D: TRBD1
size: NA
V: TRBV20-1
J: TRBJ1-1
CDR3: CSARYDRGAFF
DNA: TGCAGTGCTAGATACGACAGGGGAGCTTTCTTT

D: NA
size: NA
V: TRBV7-3
J: TRBJ2-2
CDR3: CASSAPGRTGELFF
DNA: TGTGCCAGCAGCGCCCCGGGTCGGACCGGGGAGCTGTTTTTT

D: TRBD1
size: NA
V: TRBV11-3
J: TRBJ2-7
CDR3: CASSSDRGLGEQYF
DNA: TGTGCCAGCAGCTCCGACAGGGGGCTCGGCGAGCAGTACTTC

D: NA
size: few
V: TRBV6-5
J: TRBJ2-2
CDR3: CASSLGLHTGELFF
DNA: TGTGCCAGCAGCTTGGGACTGCACACCGGGGAGCTGTTTTTT

D: TRBD2
size: NA
V: TRBV4-2
J: TRBJ2-1
CDR3: CASSKSGGNNEQFF
DNA: TGTGCCAGCAGTAAAAGCGGGGGGAACAATGAGCAGTTCTTC

D: TRBD2
size: NA
V: TRBV6-2/TRBV6-3
J: TRBJ2-5
CDR3: CASSYSSSGGQETQYF
DNA: TGTGCCAGCAGTTACTCATCTAGCGGGGGACAAGAGACCCAGTACTTC

D: NA
size: NA
V: TRBV5-4
J: TRBJ2-7
CDR3: CASSSPNREQYF
DNA: TGTGCCAGCAGCTCCCCCAATCGGGAGCAGTACTTC

D: TRBD1
size: NA
V: TRBV12-3/TRBV12-4
J: TRBJ2-3
CDR3: CASGQGYTDTQYF
DNA: TGTGCCAGCGGACAGGGGTACACAGATACGCAGTATTTT

D: NA
size: NA
V: TRBV28
J: TRBJ2-5
CDR3: CASSPLGFQETQYF
DNA: TGTGCCAGCAGCCCCCTCGGGTTCCAAGAGACCCAGTACTTC

D: NA
size: once
V: TRBV7-6
J: TRBJ1-2
CDR3: CASSLQDARGGYTF
DNA: TGTGCCAGCAGCTTACAGGACGCCCGGGGTGGCTACACCTTC

D: NA
size: NA
V: TRBV3-1/TRBV3-2
J: TRBJ1-5
CDR3: CASSQSLNQPQHF
DNA: TGTGCCAGCAGCCAATCATTGAATCAGCCCCAGCATTTT

D: NA
size: NA
V: TRBV7-2
J: TRBJ2-3
CDR3: CASSLALVSSTDTQYF
DNA: TGTGCCAGCAGCTTAGCCCTAGTTTCTAGCACAGATACGCAGTATTTT

D: NA
size: NA
V: TRBV19
J: TRBJ2-2
CDR3: CASSIMAANTGELFF
DNA: TGTGCCAGTAGTATAATGGCCGCGAACACCGGGGAGCTGTTTTTT

D: TRBD1
size: NA
V: TRBV11-2
J: TRBJ1-6
CDR3: CASSLGQGFNSPLHF
DNA: TGTGCCAGCAGCTTAGGACAGGGTTTCAATTCACCCCTCCACTTT

D: NA
size: NA
V: TRBV19
J: TRBJ1-1
CDR3: CASRIGSAGGNTEAFF
DNA: TGTGCCAGTAGAATAGGCTCGGCGGGGGGGAACACTGAAGCTTTCTTT

D: TRBD1
size: NA
V: TRBV6-5
J: TRBJ1-1
CDR3: CASSYSIRDRGAFF
DNA: TGTGCCAGCAGTTACTCGATCCGGGACAGGGGAGCTTTCTTT

D: TRBD1
size: NA
V: TRBV2
J: TRBJ2-2
CDR3: CASSDTGGTGELFF
DNA: TGTGCCAGCAGTGATACAGGGGGCACCGGGGAGCTGTTTTTT

D: NA
size: NA
V: TRBV7-9
J: TRBJ1-1
CDR3: CASSLAAIGTEAFF
DNA: TGTGCCAGCAGCTTAGCGGCAATTGGCACTGAAGCTTTCTTT

D: TRBD1
size: NA
V: TRBV19
J: TRBJ1-1
CDR3: CASSVRTGPNTEAFF
DNA: TGTGCCAGTAGTGTGAGGACAGGGCCTAACACTGAAGCTTTCTTT